The 28 T cell receptor beta chains below come from one sample, sequenced in a study of vaccination and CD4 T cells after COVID-19. The Oncomine TCR Beta short-read assay sequenced DNA from cultured CD4+ T cells. From the PCR reads, TCRdb called clonotypes with MiXCR, one entry per CDR3 protein. This sample has about 18,000 distinct CDR3 sequences, with approximately 70% found just once. Sample treatment: roughly ten-day PBMC culture with coronavirus spike peptide pools or control peptides (ViraFEST assay). Antigen specificity for these receptors is unknown. The sequenced sample consisted of CD4+ T cells from blood, cultured in vitro. The receptors derive from a human donor who had recovered from COVID-19.

The genes are TRBV12-3 or TRBV12-4 and TRBJ1-2; D is unclear. The CDR3 loop spans 11 amino acids. Between the trimmed V and J ends, which lost 5 bases and 7 bases, there was a span of 8 bases. Here the CDR3 reads CASSPGFGYTF. The CDR3 nucleotides read TGTGCCAGCAGTCCAGGTTTTGGCTACACCTTC.

A remark on this clonotype: The germline gene is not matched at one end of the junction; a read error may be the cause. This rearrangement joins TRBV27 to TRBJ2-7; 7 nucleotides agree with TRBD1. CDR1 and CDR2 (germline): MNHEY, SMNVEV (reference sequence). The CDR3 contains 14 residues. In DNA, the CDR3 is TGTGCCAGCAGTTCACGGACAGGTTCTTACGTGCAGTACTTC. Amino acid sequence: CASSSRTGSYVQYF.

This chain links TRBV4-1 with TRBJ1-5; 8 positions match TRBD1. CDR3 length equals 14 residues. V gave up 3 bases and J gave up 6 bases; unmatched junction bases: 4. Germline CDR1 and CDR2: MGHRA and YSYEKL. The CDR3 spells CASSHDRGGQPQHF. CDR3 nucleotide sequence: TGCGCCAGCAGCCACGACAGGGGAGGTCAGCCCCAGCATTTT.

The CDR3 reads CASGGTGNQPQHF. The CDR3 DNA sequence: TGTGCCAGCGGGGGGACAGGGAATCAGCCCCAGCATTTT. The gene calls are TRBV2 and TRBJ1-5; the match to TRBD1 covers 9 bases. The CDR3 totals 13 residues. The ends lost 8 bases at V and 4 bases at J; junction bases unmatched: 3. Germline loops: CDR1 SNHLY, CDR2 FYNNEI.

This sequence joins TRBV7-9 and TRBJ2-2; the D is unclear. V shed 5 bases and J shed 0 bases, with 4 bases lying between them. Germline CDR1 is SEHNR and CDR2 is FQNEAQ (reference sequence). The CDR3 length is 13 residues. The CDR3 sequence is CASSATNTGELFF. The CDR3 coding sequence is TGTGCCAGCAGCGCTACGAACACCGGGGAGCTGTTTTTT.

This clonotype was counted only a few times. The chain combines TRBV20-1 with TRBJ1-2; 10 bases line up with TRBD1. Germline assignment: CDR1 DFQATT and CDR2 SNEGSKA (reference sequence). The J segment lost 3 bases and the V segment lost 3 bases, leaving 7 bases of the junction unmatched. The CDR3 has 15 residues. The CDR3 reads CSASSPTGGDYGYTF. Here the CDR3 DNA reads TGCAGTGCTAGCTCCCCGACAGGGGGCGACTATGGCTACACCTTC.

The V and J genes are TRBV6-2 or TRBV6-3 and TRBJ1-3; no reliable D call. Germline-derived CDR1 and CDR2 are MNHEY and SVGEGT. The V end lost 6 bases, the J end lost 1 base, and 4 bases lay between the germline ends. This CDR3 spans 12 amino acids. Written as DNA, the CDR3 is TGTGCCAGCAGCCGATCTGGAAACACCATATATTTT. The encoded protein is CASSRSGNTIYF.

The rearrangement joins TRBV20-1 to TRBJ2-3; D gene uncertain. CDR3 length: 11 residues. The V and J ends lost 3 bases and 6 bases respectively, with 7 bases between them. Germline CDR1 reads DFQATT; CDR2 reads SNEGSKA (reference sequence). CDR3 residues: CSARLTDTQYF. CDR3 coding DNA: TGCAGTGCTAGGTTGACGGATACGCAGTATTTT.

This clonotype was seen a handful of times. J is TRBJ1-1 and V is TRBV19, with TRBD1 as a possible D gene (6 bases). Trimming took off 4 bases at V and 4 bases at J, with 10 bases between the two ends. Germline CDR1 reads LNHDA; CDR2 reads SQIVND (reference sequence). The CDR3 spans 13 residues. CDR3 nucleotides: TGTGCCAGTAGTAATTTAGGGGGCACTGAAGCTTTCTTT. It yields the protein CASSNLGGTEAFF.

The rearrangement uses TRBV6-5 and TRBJ2-2; 11 positions match TRBD1. With V trimmed by 0 bases and J by 6 bases, 3 bases remained unmatched. Per germline, CDR1 MNHEY and CDR2 SVGAGI. The CDR3 covers 16 residues. CDR3 sequence (DNA): TGTGCCAGCAGTTACTCTGGGACAGGGGGGGCCGGGGAGCTGTTTTTT. The encoded protein is CASSYSGTGGAGELFF.

This clonotype was observed a few times. The chain recombines TRBV12-3 or TRBV12-4 with TRBJ1-2, with 8 bases aligning to TRBD1. The CDR3 sequence is 13 residues long. V was clipped by 6 bases and J by 7 bases; unmatched bases: 7. CDR3: CASRLGQASGYTF. The DNA of the CDR3 is TGTGCCAGCAGATTGGGACAGGCTTCTGGCTACACCTTC.

This clonotype was observed a handful of times. This chain joins TRBV19 and TRBJ2-3; TRBD1 or TRBD2 may be the D gene (5 bases each). Germline lookup yields CDR1 LNHDA and CDR2 SQIVND (reference sequence). Trimming stripped 5 bases from V and 0 bases from J, with 9 bases between. This CDR3 is built from 14 residues. CDR3 amino acids: CASSARDSTDTQYF. The CDR3 region has the DNA TGTGCCAGTAGTGCTAGGGACAGCACAGATACGCAGTATTTT.

The chain carries TRBV7-2 and TRBJ2-5, with 8 bases identical to TRBD1. The V segment lost 4 bases and the J segment 4 bases; nucleotides outside the gene matches: 2. Germline V gene data show CDR1 as SGHTA and CDR2 as FQGNSA. This CDR3 is 13 amino acids long. CDR3 region: CASSSTGVETQYF. The CDR3 DNA follows: TGTGCCAGCAGCTCGACAGGGGTAGAGACCCAGTACTTC.

This clonotype was seen a few times. V is TRBV10-3 and J is TRBJ1-6; D unresolved. Germline CDR1 is ENHRY and CDR2 is SYGVKD. Trimming stripped 8 bases from V and 8 bases from J, with 10 bases between. The CDR3 spans 12 residues. CDR3 sequence: CAISAGDSPLHF. In DNA form, the CDR3 reads TGTGCCATCTCGGCAGGAGATTCACCCCTCCACTTT.

The chain joins TRBV28 to TRBJ2-7, with 9 positions matching TRBD2. The CDR3 totals 16 residues. Per germline, CDR1 MDHEN and CDR2 SYDVKM. V shed 2 bases and J 4 bases; nucleotides not matched to a gene: 9. For the CDR3, the DNA is TGTGCCAGCAGTTTAGGGGCGGGAGGGCCGAATTACGAGCAGTACTTC. This sequence encodes CASSLGAGGPNYEQYF.

This clonotype was observed once. The chain combines TRBV29-1 with TRBJ1-1, with D uncertain. The CDR3 totals 11 residues. Germline CDR1 SQVTM, CDR2 ANQGSEA. Trimming left V 5 bases short and J 8 bases short, with 12 bases between. The CDR3 loop reads CSVSTDHEAFF. The CDR3 bases are TGCAGCGTTAGTACGGACCACGAAGCTTTCTTT.

The chain couples TRBV21-1 to TRBJ1-5; no DNA check was done on the table's D call, TRBD1. TRBV21-1 is a listed pseudogene. The CDR3 totals 14 residues. The CDR3 DNA is TGTGCCAGCAAGCGGACAGGAGGCAATCAGCCCCAGCATTTT. Translation: CASKRTGGNQPQHF.

This sequence joins TRBV19 and TRBJ1-2; tentative D call: TRBD1 (5 bases). This CDR3 spans 12 amino acids. V lost 8 bases to trimming and J lost 8 bases, with 15 bases between them. Germline lookup yields CDR1 LNHDA and CDR2 SQIVND (reference sequence). In DNA, the CDR3 is TGTGCCAGTGGCCTCAGGGATGGGGGCTACACCTTC. Translated, it gives CASGLRDGGYTF.

This clonotype was counted between two and nine times. The chain uses TRBV20-1 and TRBJ1-3, with a possible D match to TRBD1 (5 bases). CDR3 length equals 15 residues. The germline V and J ends were trimmed by 4 bases and 0 bases, with 13 bases remaining between them. Per germline, CDR1 DFQATT and CDR2 SNEGSKA (reference sequence). The CDR3: CSATSGGSSGNTIYF. The CDR3 nucleotides are TGCAGTGCTACGAGCGGGGGGTCCTCTGGAAACACCATATATTTT.

This chain links TRBV7-9 with TRBJ2-5; no clear D gene. This CDR3 is 18 amino acids long. Trimming took 1 base from V and 1 from J, leaving 19 bases between them. The germline V gene encodes CDR1 SEHNR and CDR2 FQNEAQ (reference sequence). CDR3 amino acids: CASSLDLAEILSQETQYF. DNA of the CDR3: TGTGCCAGCAGCTTAGATCTGGCAGAAATCTTATCCCAAGAGACCCAGTACTTC. Full variable domain (outside the CDR3, taken from reference TRBV7-9 and TRBJ2-5): DTGVSQNPRHKITKRGQNVTFRCDPISEHNRLYWYRQTLGQGPEFLTYFQNEAQLEKSRLLSDRFSAERPKGSFSTLEIQRTEQGDSAMYLCASSLDLAEILSQETQYFGPGTRLLVL.

The chain carries TRBV25-1 and TRBJ2-7, with 9 bases lining up with TRBD1. This CDR3 has 16 residues. The V and J ends lost 2 bases and 5 bases, in that order; junction bases with no gene match: 10. Per germline, CDR1 MGHDK and CDR2 SYGVNS. The CDR3 region has the DNA TGTGCCAGCAGTGAAATCCCCGGGACAGGGCCCCACGAGCAGTACTTC. Amino acids: CASSEIPGTGPHEQYF.

This chain joins TRBV10-3 and TRBJ1-5; D might be TRBD1 (5 bases). The CDR3 spans 12 residues. V dropped 0 bases and J dropped 13 bases, with 10 bases sitting between them. The germline gives CDR1 ENHRY, CDR2 SYGVKD. The DNA for the CDR3 is TGTGCCATCAGTGAGTCGAACGGGGGACAGCATTTT. Translation: CAISESNGGQHF.

This chain links TRBV7-8 with TRBJ1-5; D uncertain. CDR1 and CDR2 from the germline V gene are SGHVS and FQNEAQ. Trimming took off 7 bases at V and 5 bases at J, with 18 bases between the two ends. The CDR3 is 15 amino acids. CDR3 in amino acids: CASTTDTERYQPQHF. CDR3 nucleotides: TGTGCCAGCACCACAGACACAGAGCGCTATCAGCCCCAGCATTTT.

This sequence joins TRBV6-1 and TRBJ2-1, with 8 bases identical to TRBD2. V shed 6 bases and J 3 bases; nucleotides not matched to a gene: 13. The germline gives CDR1 MNHNS, CDR2 SASEGT. The CDR3 sequence is 17 residues long. The CDR3 spells CASSPGGELAVYNEQFF. The CDR3 bases are TGTGCCAGCAGCCCAGGCGGCGAACTAGCGGTCTACAATGAGCAGTTCTTC.

The chain is built from TRBV10-3 and TRBJ1-4; D is unclear. The ends were cut back, 6 bases at V and 6 bases at J, with 11 bases in the middle. This CDR3 is 13 amino acids long. Germline V CDR1 and CDR2: ENHRY, SYGVKD. The CDR3 DNA follows: TGTGCCATCAGCCGGGCCACGGATGAAAAACTGTTTTTT. Its translation is CAISRATDEKLFF.

Only a few counts were recorded for this clonotype. The gene calls are TRBV28 and TRBJ1-6, with D hard to call. The CDR3 has 17 residues. Germline values: CDR1 MDHEN, CDR2 SYDVKM. V gave up 4 bases and J gave up 0 bases, with 13 bases separating them. The CDR3, as DNA: TGTGCCAGCAGTTCCCGGACGTTGAGCTCCTATAATTCACCCCTCCACTTT. Translation: CASSSRTLSSYNSPLHF.

The V and J genes are TRBV5-1 and TRBJ2-3; 13 bases map to TRBD2. The trim removed 4 bases at V and 4 bases at J, leaving 3 bases unmatched. The CDR3 totals 15 residues. CDR1 and CDR2 (germline): SGHRS, YFSETQ. CDR3 protein: CASSALAGGADTQYF. The CDR3 nucleotides are TGCGCCAGCAGCGCACTAGCGGGGGGGGCAGATACGCAGTATTTT.

This clonotype was counted only a few times. This chain uses TRBV7-9 with TRBJ2-5; D is perhaps TRBD2 (6 bases). Germline CDR1 SEHNR, CDR2 FQNEAQ (reference sequence). This CDR3 has 13 amino acids. The V end was cut by 5 bases, the J end by 5 bases, with 12 bases between. In DNA, the CDR3 is TGTGCCAGCAGCCCTGGGAGGTCGGAGACCCAGTACTTC. It is translated as CASSPGRSETQYF.